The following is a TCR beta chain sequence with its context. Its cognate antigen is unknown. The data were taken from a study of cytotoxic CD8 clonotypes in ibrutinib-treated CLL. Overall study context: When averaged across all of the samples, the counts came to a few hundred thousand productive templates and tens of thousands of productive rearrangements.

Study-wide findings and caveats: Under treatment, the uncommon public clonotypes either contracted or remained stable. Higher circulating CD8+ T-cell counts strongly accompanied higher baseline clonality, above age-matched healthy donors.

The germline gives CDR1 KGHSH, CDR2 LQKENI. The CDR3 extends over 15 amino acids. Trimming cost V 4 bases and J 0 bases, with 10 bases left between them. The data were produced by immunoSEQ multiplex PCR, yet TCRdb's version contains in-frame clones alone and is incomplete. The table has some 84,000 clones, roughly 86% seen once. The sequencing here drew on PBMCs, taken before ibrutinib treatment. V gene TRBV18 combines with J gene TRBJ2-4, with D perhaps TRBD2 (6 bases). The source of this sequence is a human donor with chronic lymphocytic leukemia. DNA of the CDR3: TGTGCCAGCTCACGCCGGGACTTAGCCAAAAACATTCAGTACTTC. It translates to CASSRRDLAKNIQYF. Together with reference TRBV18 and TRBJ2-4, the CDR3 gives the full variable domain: NAGVMQNPRHLVRRRGQEARLRCSPMKGHSHVYWYRQLPEEGLKFMVYLQKENIIDESGMPKERFSAEFPKEGPSILRIQQVVRGDSAAYFCASSRRDLAKNIQYFGAGTRLSVL.